Each of the 24 T cell receptor beta chains below was sequenced from the same sample in a study of tumor-infiltrating lymphocytes in localized non-small cell lung cancer (dated by TCRdb to the early 2020s). Receptor libraries were prepared by the immunoSEQ multiplex PCR assay. Not all clones reach the TCRdb copy of this immuneACCESS table, which keeps in-frame sequences only. Checked studies attribute under half of the gap to unresolved V genes and leave the rest unexplained. Here the sample has 13,000 or so clones; 66% occur a single time. The ten biggest clones cover 7% of the sample. Sequenced: lung tumor tissue. These receptors originate from a human donor with non-small cell lung cancer.

This clone has only a few counts. The chain couples TRBV15 to TRBJ2-5; D possibly corresponds to TRBD1 (5 bases). The germline gives CDR1 LNHNV, CDR2 YYDKDF (reference sequence). The CDR3 is made up of 16 amino acids. V dropped 1 base and J dropped 1 base, with 13 bases sitting between them. This CDR3 is CATSRGQLPPQETQYF. CDR3 nucleotides: TGTGCCACCAGCAGAGGACAGCTACCTCCCCAAGAGACCCAGTACTTC.

This clone was found once. The chain joins TRBV5-4 to TRBJ2-7, with D tentatively TRBD2 (6 bases). V was pared by 2 bases and J by 2 bases, with 11 bases between. Germline CDR1 and CDR2: SGHNT and YYREEE (reference sequence). The CDR3 consists of 14 residues. The CDR3 sequence is CASSFGGTAYEQYF. In nucleotides, the CDR3 is TGTGCCAGCAGCTTTGGGGGGACCGCCTACGAGCAGTACTTC. Looking up the rest from reference TRBV5-4 and TRBJ2-7 gives the full variable domain: ETGVTQSPTHLIKTRGQQVTLRCSSQSGHNTVSWYQQALGQGPQFIFQYYREEENGRGNFPPRFSGLQFPNYSSELNVNALELDDSALYLCASSFGGTAYEQYFGPGTRLTVT.

Here the CDR3 reads CASSPLGQDYGYTF. Here the CDR3 DNA reads TGCGCCAGCAGCCCTTTGGGGCAGGACTATGGCTACACCTTC. The chain carries TRBV5-1 and TRBJ1-2, with D perhaps TRBD1 (5 bases). The V end was cut by 4 bases, the J end by 3 bases, with 13 bases between. The germline CDR1 and CDR2 sequences are SGHRS and YFSETQ. CDR3 size: 14 residues.

This chain uses TRBV5-4 with TRBJ2-3; D unclear. CDR3 length: 16 amino acids. Germline-derived CDR1 and CDR2 are SGHNT and YYREEE (reference sequence). Trimming stripped 4 bases from V and 4 bases from J, with 19 bases between. CDR3: CASSAAAGQEPDTQYF. The DNA of the CDR3 is TGTGCCAGCAGCGCAGCTGCCGGCCAGGAACCAGATACGCAGTATTTT.

CDR3 sequence reads: CASSPGVTYEQYF. In DNA form, the CDR3 reads TGTGCCAGCAGCCCCGGGGTCACCTACGAGCAGTACTTC. The rearrangement links TRBV7-2 to TRBJ2-7; D is perhaps TRBD2 (5 bases). The CDR3 is 13 residues long. With 5 bases removed from V and 2 bases from J, the gap between germline ends came to 10 bases. Germline lookup yields CDR1 SGHTA and CDR2 FQGNSA.

This clone was seen more than once but under ten times. The gene calls are TRBV5-1 and TRBJ2-7; D may be TRBD1 (5 bases). The CDR3 runs 14 residues. Trimming pared 4 bases from V and 2 bases from J, leaving 13 bases between. Germline V gene lookup returns CDR1 SGHRS and CDR2 YFSETQ. CDR3 sequence: CASSRDRQTYEQYF. DNA for the CDR3: TGCGCCAGCAGCAGGGATCGACAGACCTACGAGCAGTACTTC.

This clone has only a few counts. The chain links TRBV6-1 to TRBJ1-2, with D tentatively TRBD1 (6 bases). Germline V gene data show CDR1 as MNHNS and CDR2 as SASEGT. The V gene lost 5 bases and the J gene lost 7 bases, with 14 bases spanning the gap. The CDR3 length is 13 residues. CDR3 nucleotide sequence: TGTGCCAGCAGTCACCGCCGGGACACTGGCTACACCTTC. This codes for CASSHRRDTGYTF.

This clone is medium-sized (0.01 to 0.1%) by share. The CDR3 protein is CASSPGLSSGNTIYF. The CDR3 nucleotides read TGTGCCAGCTCACCGGGACTTTCCTCTGGAAACACCATATATTTT. This chain connects TRBV18 to TRBJ1-3; possibly TRBD1 for D (5 bases). This CDR3 is 15 amino acids long. Germline lookup yields CDR1 KGHSH and CDR2 LQKENI. V was pared by 3 bases and J by 0 bases, with 9 bases between.

The J gene is TRBJ1-5, the V gene TRBV10-3; D is uncertain. CDR3 size: 15 residues. With 5 bases removed from V and 0 bases from J, the gap between germline ends came to 11 bases. The germline V gene encodes CDR1 ENHRY and CDR2 SYGVKD. In DNA form, the CDR3 reads TGTGCCATCAGTCTTGACAATCATAGCAATCAGCCCCAGCATTTT. Protein sequence: CAISLDNHSNQPQHF.

The chain uses TRBV30 and TRBJ2-7, with 11 bases aligning to TRBD2. V shed 3 bases and J 9 bases; nucleotides not matched to a gene: 10. The CDR3 has 14 residues. Germline CDR1 is GTSNPN and CDR2 is SVGIG (reference sequence). As DNA, the CDR3 is TGTGCCTGGAGCTCCCTAGCGGGAGGCGCTGGGCAGTACTTC. Its translation: CAWSSLAGGAGQYF.

The chain carries TRBV19 and TRBJ1-5; D is ambiguous. This CDR3 has 13 residues. CDR1 is LNHDA, CDR2 SQIVND, per germline (reference sequence). Deletions cut 6 bases from V and 4 bases from J, with 10 bases between. CDR3 nucleotide sequence: TGTGCCAGTAGCGATCAATTTAATCAGCCCCAGCATTTT. Its translation: CASSDQFNQPQHF.

The chain has TRBV6-5 and TRBJ2-5; TRBD1 is a possible D gene (5 bases). V was clipped by 6 bases and J by 4 bases, with 12 bases between them. The length of the CDR3 is 13 residues. The germline CDR1 and CDR2 sequences are MNHEY and SVGAGI. In DNA form, the CDR3 reads TGTGCCAGCAGCAACTATGGGGCAGAGACCCAGTACTTC. This translates into CASSNYGAETQYF.

The chain employs TRBV10-3 and TRBJ1-3, with D maybe TRBD1 (6 bases). The V end was cut by 6 bases, the J end by 1 base, with 10 bases between. The CDR3 consists of 14 residues. Germline CDR1 and CDR2: ENHRY and SYGVKD. The chain's CDR3 is CAISPTGSGNTIYF. In DNA form, the CDR3 reads TGTGCCATCAGCCCCACAGGGTCTGGAAACACCATATATTTT.

This clone was seen just once. The chain is built from TRBV18 and TRBJ2-1; D gene ambiguous. This CDR3 spans 15 amino acids. Trimming cost V 3 bases and J 1 base, with 10 bases left between them. From germline, CDR1 is KGHSH and CDR2 LQKENI. The CDR3 spells CASSPDLQSYNEQFF. The DNA of the CDR3 is TGTGCCAGCTCACCTGACTTACAATCCTACAATGAGCAGTTCTTC.

The chain couples TRBV7-3 to TRBJ1-1; D call uncertain. Germline CDR1 is SGHTA and CDR2 is FQGTGA. CDR3 length: 14 amino acids. V dropped 5 bases and J dropped 12 bases, with 22 bases sitting between them. CDR3 sequence reads: CASSLAPELQPTFF. In DNA, the CDR3 is TGTGCCAGCAGCCTGGCCCCAGAGTTACAACCAACTTTCTTT.

This chain connects TRBV7-2 to TRBJ2-5; maybe TRBD2 (5 bases). The CDR3 has 14 residues. Trimming removed 1 base at V and 5 bases at J, with 11 bases between. Germline V lookup: CDR1 SGHTA, CDR2 FQGNSA. The CDR3 region is CASSLGTSWETQYF. The CDR3 bases are TGTGCCAGCAGCTTAGGAACTAGTTGGGAGACCCAGTACTTC.

The chain uses TRBV30 and TRBJ1-1; 7 bases map to TRBD1. Trimming took 5 bases from V and 9 from J; bases not matched to a gene: 6. The CDR3 has 11 amino acids. CDR1 and CDR2 from the germline V gene are GTSNPN and SVGIG (reference sequence). CDR3 protein: CAWVRQGKAFF. The CDR3 DNA reads TGTGCCTGGGTTAGACAGGGTAAAGCTTTCTTT.

The chain carries TRBV5-1 and TRBJ2-7, with TRBD1 matching over 7 bases. The CDR3 extends over 14 amino acids. Germline values: CDR1 SGHRS, CDR2 YFSETQ. V was clipped by 5 bases and J by 4 bases; unmatched bases: 9. CDR3 in amino acids: CASREGTDFYEQYF. The CDR3 DNA sequence: TGCGCCAGCAGAGAGGGGACAGACTTTTACGAGCAGTACTTC.

In its sample, this clone was seen a few times. V and J are TRBV30 and TRBJ2-7; D is unresolved. Deletions cut 1 base from V and 2 bases from J, with 3 bases between. The CDR3 loop spans 11 amino acids. The germline gives CDR1 GTSNPN, CDR2 SVGIG (reference sequence). DNA of the CDR3: TGTGCCTGGAGTGACACCTACGAGCAGTACTTC. It translates to CAWSDTYEQYF.

This clone has just a few counts. V gene TRBV12-2 combines with J gene TRBJ1-4. TRBV12-2 is recorded as a pseudogene. The CDR3 sequence is 24 residues long. CDR3 amino acids: CASRLANSPRGLKSSGPRNEKLFF. The CDR3 DNA follows: TGTGCAAGTCGCTTAGCTAACTCCCCCCGAGGGTTGAAGAGTTCGGGACCGCGTAATGAAAAACTGTTTTTT.

This clone turned up a few times. At one boundary the junction diverges from the germline segment, which might be a read error. The chain combines TRBV2 with TRBJ2-1; the match to TRBD1 covers 10 bases. Germline lookup yields CDR1 SNHLY and CDR2 FYNNEI. CDR3 length: 10 amino acids. CDR3 nucleotides: TGTGCCAGCAGTGGGGACAGGGGTATCTTC. It specifies CASSGDRGIF.

Relative to its sample, this clone is medium-sized. The CDR3 region is CASSDDGSSYNEQFF. CDR3 DNA: TGTGCCAGCAGTGATGACGGGAGCTCCTACAATGAGCAGTTCTTC. The chain combines TRBV2 with TRBJ2-1; maybe TRBD2 (6 bases). The ends were cut back, 3 bases at V and 0 bases at J, with 9 bases in the middle. The germline V gene encodes CDR1 SNHLY and CDR2 FYNNEI. The CDR3 length is 15 residues.

This clone has only a few counts. CDR3 loop: CASSPGEAGELFF. The CDR3 nucleotides are TGTGCCAGCAGTCCAGGGGAGGCCGGGGAGCTGTTTTTT. This chain uses TRBV4-2 with TRBJ2-2, with D tentatively TRBD1 or TRBD2 (6 bases each). Trimming shortened V by 6 bases and J by 6 bases, and 11 bases separated the two germline ends. The CDR3 contains 13 residues. The germline gives CDR1 LGHNA, CDR2 YNFKEQ.

CDR3 region: CASSPGTSGGVRFF. The DNA of the CDR3 is TGTGCCAGCAGCCCCGGGACTAGCGGGGGGGTTCGGTTCTTC. This chain uses TRBV11-2 with TRBJ2-1; 16 bases match TRBD2. Germline V lookup: CDR1 SGHAT, CDR2 FQNNGV. The CDR3 consists of 14 residues. Losses at the gene ends were 5 bases for V and 15 bases for J; bases not matched to a gene: 7.